This TCR beta chain derives from a study of Graves' ophthalmopathy and Graves' hyperthyroidism. This clonotype has ten or more counts. The CDR3 spans 15 residues. V lost 3 bases and J lost 6, with 19 bases in between. CDR1 and CDR2 (germline): SGHRS, YFSETQ. TCR beta CDR3 amplification used RNA transcripts. First-round RT-PCR relied on HTBI primers, and a second-round multiplex PCR came next. TCRdb re-called the multiplex PCR reads through MiXCR, storing one row per CDR3 protein. The data show about 400,000 distinct CDR3 sequences, roughly 20% seen once. The source material was peripheral blood. The chain joins TRBV5-1 to TRBJ2-7, with a weak D call TRBD2 (6 bases). This clonotype originated in a woman aged 18-30 years with stable Graves' hyperthyroidism. CDR3 DNA: TGCGCCAGCAGCTCGACATTGGGGGGAGTGGCCGAGCAGTACTTC. Translation: CASSSTLGGVAEQYF.